This T cell receptor (beta chain) was captured by sequencing in a study of response to subunit inactivated influenza vaccine. Germline V gives CDR1 LGHDT, CDR2 YNNKEL (reference sequence). The CDR3 runs to 16 residues. With V trimmed by 2 bases and J by 2 bases, 5 bases remained unmatched. TCRdb reprocessed the RT-PCR reads via MiXCR and lists one record per CDR3 protein. Here the sample spans roughly 700,000 distinct CDR3 sequences, more than 11% being singletons. This clonotype was observed many times. Antigen: not known. Study-wide results and caveats: Authors suggested that a seasonal influenza vaccination recruits few new T cells each time.

This receptor was taken from a man aged 50-59 years who received an inactivated influenza vaccine. The chain links TRBV3-1 to TRBJ1-2; 10 positions match TRBD1. The source material was PBMCs from blood, sampled 14 to 15 days before vaccination. CDR3 bases: TGTGCCAGCAGCCAAACCGGGACAGGGGACAACTATGGCTACACCTTC. This sequence encodes CASSQTGTGDNYGYTF.